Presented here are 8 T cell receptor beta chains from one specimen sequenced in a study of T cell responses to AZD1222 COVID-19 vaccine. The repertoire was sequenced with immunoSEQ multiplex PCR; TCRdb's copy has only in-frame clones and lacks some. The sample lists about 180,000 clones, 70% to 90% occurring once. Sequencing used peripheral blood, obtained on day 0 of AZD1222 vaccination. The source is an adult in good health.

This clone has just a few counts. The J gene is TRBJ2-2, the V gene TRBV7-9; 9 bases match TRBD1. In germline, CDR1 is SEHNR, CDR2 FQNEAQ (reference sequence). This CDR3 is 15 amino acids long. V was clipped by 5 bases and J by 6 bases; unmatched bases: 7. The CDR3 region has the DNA TGTGCCAGCAGCCCGGGACAGGGACGGGCCGGGGAGCTGTTTTTT. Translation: CASSPGQGRAGELFF. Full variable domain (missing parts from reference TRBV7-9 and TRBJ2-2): DTGVSQNPRHKITKRGQNVTFRCDPISEHNRLYWYRQTLGQGPEFLTYFQNEAQLEKSRLLSDRFSAERPKGSFSTLEIQRTEQGDSAMYLCASSPGQGRAGELFFGEGSRLTVL.

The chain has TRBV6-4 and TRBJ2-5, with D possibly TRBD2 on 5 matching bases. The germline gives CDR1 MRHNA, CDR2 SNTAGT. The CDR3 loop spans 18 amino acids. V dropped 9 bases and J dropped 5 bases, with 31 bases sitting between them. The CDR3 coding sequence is TGTGCCAGTCCCCTTAGTGGTTTAGACTCGGGATCCTCGGAGACCCAGTACTTC. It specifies CASPLSGLDSGSSETQYF.

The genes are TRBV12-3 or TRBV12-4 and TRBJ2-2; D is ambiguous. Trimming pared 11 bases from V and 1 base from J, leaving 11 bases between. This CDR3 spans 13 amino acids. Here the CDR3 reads CAEPAENTGELFF. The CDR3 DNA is TGTGCCGAGCCGGCAGAGAACACCGGGGAGCTGTTTTTT.

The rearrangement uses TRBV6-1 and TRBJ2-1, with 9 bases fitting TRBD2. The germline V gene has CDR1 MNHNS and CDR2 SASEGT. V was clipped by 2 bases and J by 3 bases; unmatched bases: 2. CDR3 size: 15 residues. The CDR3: CASSEHSGGYNEQFF. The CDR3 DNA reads TGTGCCAGCAGTGAACATAGCGGGGGCTACAATGAGCAGTTCTTC.

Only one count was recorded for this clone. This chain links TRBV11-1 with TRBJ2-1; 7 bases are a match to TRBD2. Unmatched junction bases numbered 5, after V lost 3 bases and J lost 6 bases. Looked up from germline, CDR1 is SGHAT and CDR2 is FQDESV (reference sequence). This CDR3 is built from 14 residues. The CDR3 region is CASSFGGGVNEQFF. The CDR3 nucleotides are TGTGCCAGCAGCTTCGGCGGGGGAGTCAATGAGCAGTTCTTC.

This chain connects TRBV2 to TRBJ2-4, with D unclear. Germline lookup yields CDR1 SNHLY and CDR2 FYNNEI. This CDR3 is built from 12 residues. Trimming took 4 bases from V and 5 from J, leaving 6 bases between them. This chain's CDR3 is CASSGPQNIQYF. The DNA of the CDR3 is TGTGCCAGCAGTGGCCCGCAAAACATTCAGTACTTC.

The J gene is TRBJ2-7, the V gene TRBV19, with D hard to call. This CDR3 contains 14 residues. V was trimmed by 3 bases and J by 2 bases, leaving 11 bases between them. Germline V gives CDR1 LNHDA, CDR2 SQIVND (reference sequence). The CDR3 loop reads CASSIADGPYEQYF. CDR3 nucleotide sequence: TGTGCCAGTAGTATTGCGGACGGCCCCTACGAGCAGTACTTC. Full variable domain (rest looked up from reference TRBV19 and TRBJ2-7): DGGITQSPKYLFRKEGQNVTLSCEQNLNHDAMYWYRQDPGQGLRLIYYSQIVNDFQKGDIAEGYSVSREKKESFPLTVTSAQKNPTAFYLCASSIADGPYEQYFGPGTRLTVT.

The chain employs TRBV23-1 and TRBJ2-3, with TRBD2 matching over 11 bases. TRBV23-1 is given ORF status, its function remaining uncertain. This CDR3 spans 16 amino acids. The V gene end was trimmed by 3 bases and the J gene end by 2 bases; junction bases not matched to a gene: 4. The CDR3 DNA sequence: TGCGCCAGCAGTCATCGACTAGCGGGGCTCACAGATACGCAGTATTTT. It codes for CASSHRLAGLTDTQYF.